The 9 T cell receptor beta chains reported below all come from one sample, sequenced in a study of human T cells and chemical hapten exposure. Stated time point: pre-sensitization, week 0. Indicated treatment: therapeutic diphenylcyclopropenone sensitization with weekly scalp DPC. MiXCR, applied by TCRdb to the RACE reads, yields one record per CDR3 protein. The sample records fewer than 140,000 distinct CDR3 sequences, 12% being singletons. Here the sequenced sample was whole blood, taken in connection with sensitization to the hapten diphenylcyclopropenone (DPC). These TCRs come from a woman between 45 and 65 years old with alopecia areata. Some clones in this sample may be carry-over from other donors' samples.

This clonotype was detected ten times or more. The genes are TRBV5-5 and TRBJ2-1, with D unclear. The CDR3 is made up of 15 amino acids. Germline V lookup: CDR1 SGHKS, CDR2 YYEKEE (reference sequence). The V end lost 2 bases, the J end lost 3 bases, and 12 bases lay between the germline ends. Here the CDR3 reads CASSLYRLIYNEQFF. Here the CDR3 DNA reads TGTGCCAGCAGCTTATATCGCCTTATCTACAATGAGCAGTTCTTC. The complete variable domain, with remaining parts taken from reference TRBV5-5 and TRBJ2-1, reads DAGVTQSPTHLIKTRGQQVTLRCSPISGHKSVSWYQQVLGQGPQFIFQYYEKEERGRGNFPDRFSARQFPNYSSELNVNALLLGDSALYLCASSLYRLIYNEQFFGPGTRLTVL.

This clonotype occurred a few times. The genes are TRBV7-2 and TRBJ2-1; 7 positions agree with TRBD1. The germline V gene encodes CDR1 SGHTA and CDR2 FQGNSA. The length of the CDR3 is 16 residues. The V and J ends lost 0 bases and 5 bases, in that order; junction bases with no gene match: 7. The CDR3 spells CASSLAGLGQNNEQFF. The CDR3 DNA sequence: TGTGCCAGCAGCTTAGCGGGTCTGGGACAGAACAATGAGCAGTTCTTC.

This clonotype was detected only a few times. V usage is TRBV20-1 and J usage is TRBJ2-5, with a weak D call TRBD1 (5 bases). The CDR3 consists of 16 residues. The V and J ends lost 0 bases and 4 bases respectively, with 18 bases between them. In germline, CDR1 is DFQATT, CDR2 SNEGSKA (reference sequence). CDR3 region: CSARDRQGPRLETQYF. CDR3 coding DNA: TGCAGTGCTAGAGATCGTCAGGGCCCCAGGCTAGAGACCCAGTACTTC.

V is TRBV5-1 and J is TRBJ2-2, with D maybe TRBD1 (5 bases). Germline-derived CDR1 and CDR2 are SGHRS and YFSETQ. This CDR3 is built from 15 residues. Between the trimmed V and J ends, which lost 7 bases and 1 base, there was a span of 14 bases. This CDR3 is CASEPPDKNTGELFF. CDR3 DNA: TGCGCCAGCGAGCCCCCGGACAAGAACACCGGGGAGCTGTTTTTT.

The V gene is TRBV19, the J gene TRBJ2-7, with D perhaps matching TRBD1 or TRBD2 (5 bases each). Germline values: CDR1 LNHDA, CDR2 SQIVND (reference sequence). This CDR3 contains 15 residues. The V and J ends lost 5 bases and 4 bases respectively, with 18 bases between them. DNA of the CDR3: TGTGCCAGTAGTCTCGGTGGGGACGGACCATACGAGCAGTACTTC. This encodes CASSLGGDGPYEQYF.

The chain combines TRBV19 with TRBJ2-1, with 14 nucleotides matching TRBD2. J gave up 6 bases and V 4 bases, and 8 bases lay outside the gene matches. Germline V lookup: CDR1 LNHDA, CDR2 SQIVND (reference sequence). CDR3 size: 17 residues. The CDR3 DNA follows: TGTGCCAGTAGTACGGGGGGACTAGCGGGAGTTGTCAATGAGCAGTTCTTC. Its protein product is CASSTGGLAGVVNEQFF. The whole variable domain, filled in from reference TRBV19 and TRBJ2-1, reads DGGITQSPKYLFRKEGQNVTLSCEQNLNHDAMYWYRQDPGQGLRLIYYSQIVNDFQKGDIAEGYSVSREKKESFPLTVTSAQKNPTAFYLCASSTGGLAGVVNEQFFGPGTRLTVL.

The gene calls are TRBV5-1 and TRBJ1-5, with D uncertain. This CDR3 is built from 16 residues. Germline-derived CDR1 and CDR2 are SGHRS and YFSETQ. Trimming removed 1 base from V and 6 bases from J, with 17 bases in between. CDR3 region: CASSLMYRESGQPQHF. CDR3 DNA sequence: TGCGCCAGCAGCTTGATGTATCGGGAATCGGGTCAGCCCCAGCATTTT.

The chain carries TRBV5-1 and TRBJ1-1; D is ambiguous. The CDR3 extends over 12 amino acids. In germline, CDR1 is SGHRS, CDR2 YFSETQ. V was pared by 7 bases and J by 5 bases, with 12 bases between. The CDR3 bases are TGCGCCAGCTACCAGTCTAGGACTGAAGCTTTCTTT. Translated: CASYQSRTEAFF. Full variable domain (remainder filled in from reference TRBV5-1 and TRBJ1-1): KAGVTQTPRYLIKTRGQQVTLSCSPISGHRSVSWYQQTPGQGLQFLFEYFSETQRNKGNFPGRFSGRQFSNSRSEMNVSTLELGDSALYLCASYQSRTEAFFGQGTRLTVV.

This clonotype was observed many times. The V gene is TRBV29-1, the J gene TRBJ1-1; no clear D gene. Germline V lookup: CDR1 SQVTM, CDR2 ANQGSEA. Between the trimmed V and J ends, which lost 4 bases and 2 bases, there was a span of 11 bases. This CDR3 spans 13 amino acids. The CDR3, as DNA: TGCAGCGTTGCGCCAGGATATAACACTGAAGCTTTCTTT. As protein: CSVAPGYNTEAFF.